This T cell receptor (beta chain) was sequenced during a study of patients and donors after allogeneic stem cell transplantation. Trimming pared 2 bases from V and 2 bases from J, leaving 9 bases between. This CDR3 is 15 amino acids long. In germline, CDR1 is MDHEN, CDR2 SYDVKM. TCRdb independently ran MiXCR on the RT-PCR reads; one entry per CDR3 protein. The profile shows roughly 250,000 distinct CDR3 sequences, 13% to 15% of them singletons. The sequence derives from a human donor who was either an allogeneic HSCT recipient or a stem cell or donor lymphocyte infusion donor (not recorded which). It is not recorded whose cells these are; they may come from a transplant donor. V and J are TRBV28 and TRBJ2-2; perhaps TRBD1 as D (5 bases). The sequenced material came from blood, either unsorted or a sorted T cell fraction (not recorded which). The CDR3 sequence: CASSLRTTNTGELFF. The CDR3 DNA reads TGTGCCAGCAGTTTAAGGACAACAAACACCGGGGAGCTGTTTTTT.